This entry features one TCR beta chain sequence. These data are taken from a study of blood T cell repertoires in COVID-19. Repertoires were generated with immunoSEQ multiplex PCR, while TCRdb's copy carries only in-frame clones and drops some. The table has around 200,000 clones, 81% seen once. Per the germline V gene, CDR1 is SGHVS and CDR2 is FQNEAQ. Losses at the gene ends were 5 bases for V and 2 bases for J; bases not matched to a gene: 7. The CDR3 length is 15 residues. The gene calls are TRBV7-8 and TRBJ2-3, with TRBD2 matching over 7 bases. Sample: PBMCs or T cells enriched from blood (not recorded which). The receptor was derived from a man aged 35-49 years who had recovered from COVID-19. The DNA of the CDR3 is TGTGCCAGCAGCCTCACTAGCGTAGACACAGATACGCAGTATTTT. Translated: CASSLTSVDTDTQYF.